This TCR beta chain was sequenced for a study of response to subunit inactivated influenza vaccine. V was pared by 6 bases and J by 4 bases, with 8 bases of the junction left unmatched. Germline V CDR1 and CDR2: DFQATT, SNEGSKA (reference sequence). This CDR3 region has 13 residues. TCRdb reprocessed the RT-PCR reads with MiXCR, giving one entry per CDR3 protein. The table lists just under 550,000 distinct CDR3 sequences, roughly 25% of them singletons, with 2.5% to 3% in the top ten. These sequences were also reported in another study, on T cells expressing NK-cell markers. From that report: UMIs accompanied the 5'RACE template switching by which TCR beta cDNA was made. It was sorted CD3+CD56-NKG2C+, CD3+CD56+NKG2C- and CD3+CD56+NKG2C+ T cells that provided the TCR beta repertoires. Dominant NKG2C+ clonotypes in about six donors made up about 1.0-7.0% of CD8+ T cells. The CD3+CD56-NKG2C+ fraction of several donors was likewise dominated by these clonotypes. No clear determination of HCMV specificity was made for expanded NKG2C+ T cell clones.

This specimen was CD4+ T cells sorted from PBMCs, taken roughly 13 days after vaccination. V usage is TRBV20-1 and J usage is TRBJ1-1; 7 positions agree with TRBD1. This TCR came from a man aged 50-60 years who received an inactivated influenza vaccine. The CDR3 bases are TGCAGTGCGGGGAGGGGGCCGATCACTGAAGCTTTCTTT. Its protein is CSAGRGPITEAFF.